This passage covers 6 T cell receptor beta chains from one sample sequenced in a study of CD8+ T cells in alopecia areata. Sequencing used cDNA as its template, made by extracting RNA and reverse transcribing it. Profiling relied on immunoSEQ multiplex PCR, and the TCRdb table lists in-frame clones only, not all of them. This table has about 300,000 clones, 58% appearing once. Treatment defined: oral pan-JAK inhibitor, 5-10 mg twice daily. Material: CD4+ T cells sorted from blood, obtained at week 24, from a patient treated with tofacitinib. These TCRs come from a human donor with alopecia areata.

This clone occurred a few times. The gene calls are TRBV29-1 and TRBJ2-1; D remains ambiguous. The CDR3 covers 10 residues. Looked up from germline, CDR1 is SQVTM and CDR2 is ANQGSEA. Trimming shortened V by 4 bases and J by 8 bases, and 6 bases separated the two germline ends. The CDR3 sequence is CSVVLHEQFF. The DNA for the CDR3 is TGCAGCGTTGTTCTCCATGAGCAGTTCTTC.

The V and J genes are TRBV4-3 and TRBJ1-1; 7 nucleotides align to TRBD1. J lost 0 bases, V lost 3 bases, and 7 bases had no gene match. This CDR3 is built from 16 residues. Per the germline V gene, CDR1 is LGHNA and CDR2 is YSLEER. CDR3 amino acids: CASSQEGGGMNTEAFF. CDR3 DNA sequence: TGCGCCAGCAGCCAGGAAGGGGGCGGCATGAACACTGAAGCTTTCTTT.

V gene TRBV10-3 combines with J gene TRBJ1-1; D call uncertain. The CDR3 contains 12 residues. V shed 4 bases and J shed 3 bases, with 6 bases lying between them. Germline loops: CDR1 ENHRY, CDR2 SYGVKD. The CDR3 DNA is TGTGCCATCAGTGGAGAGGACACTGAAGCTTTCTTT. It is translated as CAISGEDTEAFF.

This clone came up a few times. The gene calls are TRBV5-1 and TRBJ2-5, with D possibly called TRBD1 or TRBD2 (5 bases each). The CDR3 length is 15 residues. V lost 1 base and J lost 2, with 12 bases in between. Germline loops: CDR1 SGHRS, CDR2 YFSETQ. The CDR3 spells CASSLFQGDQETQYF. Here the CDR3 DNA reads TGCGCCAGCAGCTTGTTTCAGGGAGATCAAGAGACCCAGTACTTC.

This clone was detected only once. The chain couples TRBV4-2 to TRBJ2-3, with 10 bases lining up with TRBD2. CDR3 size: 16 residues. V shed 2 bases, J shed 5 bases, and the junction held 7 bases outside the gene matches. The V gene's germline CDR1 is LGHNA and CDR2 YNFKEQ. The CDR3 loop reads CASSQPLAGEGDTQYF. Here the CDR3 DNA reads TGTGCCAGCAGCCAACCCCTAGCGGGGGAAGGAGATACGCAGTATTTT.

This chain uses TRBV2 with TRBJ2-7; 11 positions match TRBD1. Looked up from germline, CDR1 is SNHLY and CDR2 is FYNNEI. The trim removed 5 bases at V and 5 bases at J, leaving 14 bases unmatched. The CDR3 spans 17 residues. In nucleotides, the CDR3 is TGTGCCAGCAGTAAAGGGACAGGGGGAAAAGGAATCCACGAGCAGTACTTC. This gives the protein CASSKGTGGKGIHEQYF.